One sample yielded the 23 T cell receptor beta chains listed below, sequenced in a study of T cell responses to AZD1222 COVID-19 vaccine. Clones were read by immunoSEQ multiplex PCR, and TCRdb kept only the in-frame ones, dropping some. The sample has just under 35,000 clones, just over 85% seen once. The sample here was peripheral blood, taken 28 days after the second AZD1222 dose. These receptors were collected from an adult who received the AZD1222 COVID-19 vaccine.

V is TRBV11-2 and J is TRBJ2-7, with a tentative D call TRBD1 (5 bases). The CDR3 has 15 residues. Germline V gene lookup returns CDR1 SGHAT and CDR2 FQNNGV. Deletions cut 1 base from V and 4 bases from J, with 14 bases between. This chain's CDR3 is CASSLAAGYRYEQYF. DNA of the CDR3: TGTGCCAGCAGCTTAGCCGCAGGGTATCGGTACGAGCAGTACTTC. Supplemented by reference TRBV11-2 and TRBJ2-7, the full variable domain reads EAGVAQSPRYKIIEKRQSVAFWCNPISGHATLYWYQQILGQGPKLLIQFQNNGVVDDSQLPKDRFSAERLKGVDSTLKIQPAKLEDSAVYLCASSLAAGYRYEQYFGPGTRLTVT.

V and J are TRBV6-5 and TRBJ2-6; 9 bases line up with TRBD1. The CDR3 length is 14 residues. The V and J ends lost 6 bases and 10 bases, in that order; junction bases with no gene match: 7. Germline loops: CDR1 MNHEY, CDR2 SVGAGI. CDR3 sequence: CASSRGTGRNVLTF. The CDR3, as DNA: TGTGCCAGCAGCCGGGGGACAGGGCGTAACGTCCTGACTTTC.

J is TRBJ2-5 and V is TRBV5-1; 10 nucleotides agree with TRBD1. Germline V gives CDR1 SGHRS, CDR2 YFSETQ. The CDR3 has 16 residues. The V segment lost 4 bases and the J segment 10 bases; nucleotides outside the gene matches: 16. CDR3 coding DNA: TGCGCCAGCAGCAACCGGGACAGGGGCCCAAATGGAGACCAGTACTTC. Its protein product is CASSNRDRGPNGDQYF.

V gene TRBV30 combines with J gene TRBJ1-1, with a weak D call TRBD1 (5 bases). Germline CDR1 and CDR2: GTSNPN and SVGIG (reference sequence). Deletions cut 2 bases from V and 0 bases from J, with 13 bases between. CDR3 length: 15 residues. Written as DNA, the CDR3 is TGTGCCTGGAGTAGGGGACGGAGCATGAACACTGAAGCTTTCTTT. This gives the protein CAWSRGRSMNTEAFF. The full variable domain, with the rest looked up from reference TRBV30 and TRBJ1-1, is SQTIHQWPATLVQPVGSPLSLECTVEGTSNPNLYWYRQAAGRGLQLLFYSVGIGQISSEVPQNLSASRPQDRQFILSSKKLLLSDSGFYLCAWSRGRSMNTEAFFGQGTRLTVV.

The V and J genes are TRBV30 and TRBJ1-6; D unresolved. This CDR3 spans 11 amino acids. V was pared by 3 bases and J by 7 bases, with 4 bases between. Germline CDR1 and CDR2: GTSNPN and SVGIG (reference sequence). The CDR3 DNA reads TGTGCCTGGAGGGAGAATTCACCCCTCCACTTT. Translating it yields CAWRENSPLHF.

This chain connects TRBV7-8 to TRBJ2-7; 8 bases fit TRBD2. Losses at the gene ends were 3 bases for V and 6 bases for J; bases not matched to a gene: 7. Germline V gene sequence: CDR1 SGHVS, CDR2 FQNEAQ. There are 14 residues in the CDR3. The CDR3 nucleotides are TGTGCCAGCAGCTTTAGTGGGACTAGAGTCGAGCAGTACTTC. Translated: CASSFSGTRVEQYF.

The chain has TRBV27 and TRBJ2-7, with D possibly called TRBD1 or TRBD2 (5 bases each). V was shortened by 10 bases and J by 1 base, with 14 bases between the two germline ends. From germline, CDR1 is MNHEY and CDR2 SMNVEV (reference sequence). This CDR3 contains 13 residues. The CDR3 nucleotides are TGTGCCACCTCCGGGACGTCTTCCTACGAGCAGTACTTC. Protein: CATSGTSSYEQYF.

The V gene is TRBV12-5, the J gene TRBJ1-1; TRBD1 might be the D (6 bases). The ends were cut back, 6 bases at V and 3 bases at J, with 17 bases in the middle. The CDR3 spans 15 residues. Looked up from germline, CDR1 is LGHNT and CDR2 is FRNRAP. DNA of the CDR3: TGTGCTAGTGGCCAGGGCGGGGGGCGCGACACTGAAGCTTTCTTT. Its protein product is CASGQGGGRDTEAFF.

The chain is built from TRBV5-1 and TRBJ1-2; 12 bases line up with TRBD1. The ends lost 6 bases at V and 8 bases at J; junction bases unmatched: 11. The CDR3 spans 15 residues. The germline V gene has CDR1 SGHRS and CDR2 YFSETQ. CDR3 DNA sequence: TGCGCCAGCATCCCCGGGACAGGGGGCATGGAGGGCTACACCTTC. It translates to CASIPGTGGMEGYTF.

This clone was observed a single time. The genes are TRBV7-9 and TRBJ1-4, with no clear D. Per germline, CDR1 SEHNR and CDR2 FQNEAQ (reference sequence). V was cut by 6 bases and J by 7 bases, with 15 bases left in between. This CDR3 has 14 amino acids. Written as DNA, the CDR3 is TGTGCCAGCAGTCCCATCAGGTTGGGTGAAAAACTGTTTTTT. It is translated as CASSPIRLGEKLFF. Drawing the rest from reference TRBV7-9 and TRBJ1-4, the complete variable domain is DTGVSQNPRHKITKRGQNVTFRCDPISEHNRLYWYRQTLGQGPEFLTYFQNEAQLEKSRLLSDRFSAERPKGSFSTLEIQRTEQGDSAMYLCASSPIRLGEKLFFGSGTQLSVL.

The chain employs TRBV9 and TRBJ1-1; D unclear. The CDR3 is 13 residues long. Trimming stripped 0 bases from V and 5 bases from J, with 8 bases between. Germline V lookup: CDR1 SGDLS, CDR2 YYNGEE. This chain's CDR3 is CASSVEGGTEAFF. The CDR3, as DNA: TGTGCCAGCAGCGTAGAAGGTGGTACTGAAGCTTTCTTT.

The CDR3 reads CASRGGQDFYGYTF. CDR3 sequence (DNA): TGTGCCAGCAGAGGTGGACAGGACTTCTATGGCTACACCTTC. This sequence joins TRBV28 and TRBJ1-2, with TRBD1 identical over 7 bases. Germline V gives CDR1 MDHEN, CDR2 SYDVKM. V trimming: 6 bases; J trimming: 4 bases; junction bases outside the gene matches: 8. The CDR3 length is 14 residues.

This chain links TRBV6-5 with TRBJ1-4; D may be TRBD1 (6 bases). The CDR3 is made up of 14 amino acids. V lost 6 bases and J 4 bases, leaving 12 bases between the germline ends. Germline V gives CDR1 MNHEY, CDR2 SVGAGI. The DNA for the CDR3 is TGTGCCAGCAGCAGGGGCACGGGTAATGAAAAACTGTTTTTT. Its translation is CASSRGTGNEKLFF.

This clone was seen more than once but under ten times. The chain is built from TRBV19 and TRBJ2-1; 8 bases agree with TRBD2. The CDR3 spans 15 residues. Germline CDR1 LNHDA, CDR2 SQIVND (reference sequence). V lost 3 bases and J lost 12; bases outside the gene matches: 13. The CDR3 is CASSILGAGTRGQFF. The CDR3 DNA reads TGTGCCAGTAGTATTCTGGGGGCTGGGACTAGAGGGCAGTTCTTC.

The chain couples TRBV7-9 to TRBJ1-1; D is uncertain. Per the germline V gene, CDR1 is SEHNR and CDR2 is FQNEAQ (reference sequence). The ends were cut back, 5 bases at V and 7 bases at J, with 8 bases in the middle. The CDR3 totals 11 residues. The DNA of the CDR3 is TGTGCCAGCAGCCCAACGATTGAAGCTTTCTTT. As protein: CASSPTIEAFF.

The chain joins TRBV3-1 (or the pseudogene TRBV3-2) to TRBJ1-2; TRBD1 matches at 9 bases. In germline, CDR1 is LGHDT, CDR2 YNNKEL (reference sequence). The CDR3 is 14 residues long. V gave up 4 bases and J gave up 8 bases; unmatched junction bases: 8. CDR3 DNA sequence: TGTGCCAGCAGCCCCCGGGACAGGGAAGGAGGCTACACCTTC. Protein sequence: CASSPRDREGGYTF.

The CDR3 region has the DNA TGTGCCAGCAGCGTAGCAGGGAGAAACACTGAAGCTTTCTTT. This gives the protein CASSVAGRNTEAFF. V gene TRBV9 combines with J gene TRBJ1-1; maybe TRBD1 (5 bases). Per the germline V gene, CDR1 is SGDLS and CDR2 is YYNGEE. Trimming left V 0 bases short and J 2 bases short, with 8 bases between. The CDR3 spans 14 residues. Full variable domain (rest looked up from reference TRBV9 and TRBJ1-1): DSGVTQTPKHLITATGQRVTLRCSPRSGDLSVYWYQQSLDQGLQFLIQYYNGEERAKGNILERFSAQQFPDLHSELNLSSLELGDSALYFCASSVAGRNTEAFFGQGTRLTVV.

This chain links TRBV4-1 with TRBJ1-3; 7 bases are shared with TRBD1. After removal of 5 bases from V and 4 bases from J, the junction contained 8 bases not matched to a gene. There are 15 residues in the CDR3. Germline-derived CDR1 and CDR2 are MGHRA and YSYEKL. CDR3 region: CASSRNRGSGNTIYF. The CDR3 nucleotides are TGCGCCAGCAGCAGAAACAGGGGCTCAGGAAACACCATATATTTT.

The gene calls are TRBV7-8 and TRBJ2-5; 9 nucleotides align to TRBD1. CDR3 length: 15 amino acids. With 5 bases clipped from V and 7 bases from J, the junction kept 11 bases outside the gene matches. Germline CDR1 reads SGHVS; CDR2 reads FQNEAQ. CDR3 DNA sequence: TGTGCCAGCAGCATACAGGGGGCCGTGGGGTCGACCCAGTACTTC. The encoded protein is CASSIQGAVGSTQYF.

The CDR3 loop is CASSLGRGIANYGYTF. CDR3 sequence (DNA): TGCGCCAGCAGCTTGGGCAGAGGAATAGCAAACTATGGCTACACCTTC. The chain uses TRBV5-1 and TRBJ1-2; D uncertain. Trimming shortened V by 0 bases and J by 2 bases, and 14 bases separated the two germline ends. CDR1 is SGHRS and CDR2 is YFSETQ in the germline V gene. The CDR3 runs 16 residues.

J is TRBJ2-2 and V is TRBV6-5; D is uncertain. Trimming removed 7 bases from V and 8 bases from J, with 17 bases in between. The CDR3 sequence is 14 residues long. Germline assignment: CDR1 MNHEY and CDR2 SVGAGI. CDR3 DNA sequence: TGTGCCAGCAAACAAGACCAAAATTGGGGGGAGCTGTTTTTT. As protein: CASKQDQNWGELFF.

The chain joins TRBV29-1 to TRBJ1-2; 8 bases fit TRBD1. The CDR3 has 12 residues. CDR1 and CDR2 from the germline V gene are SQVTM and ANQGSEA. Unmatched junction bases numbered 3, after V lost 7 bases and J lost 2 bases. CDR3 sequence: CSAGQANYGYTF. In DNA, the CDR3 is TGCAGCGCGGGACAGGCGAACTATGGCTACACCTTC. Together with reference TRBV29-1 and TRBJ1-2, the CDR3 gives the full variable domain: SAVISQKPSRDICQRGTSLTIQCQVDSQVTMMFWYRQQPGQSLTLIATANQGSEATYESGFVIDKFPISRPNLTFSTLTVSNMSPEDSSIYLCSAGQANYGYTFGSGTRLTVV.

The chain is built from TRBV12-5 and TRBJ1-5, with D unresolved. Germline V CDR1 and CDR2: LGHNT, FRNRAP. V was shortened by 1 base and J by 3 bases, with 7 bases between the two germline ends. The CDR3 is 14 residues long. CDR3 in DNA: TGTGCTAGTGGTTTGGACAGTGTCAATCAGCCCCAGCATTTT. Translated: CASGLDSVNQPQHF.